A selection of T cell receptor beta chains follows, all from one sample in a study of metastatic and nonmetastatic thyroid tumors. Via MiXCR, TCRdb re-called the PCR reads. The repertoire includes about 18,000 clones, 34% of them detected once, and 10% sits in the top ten. Sequencing input: tumor tissue. The receptor set was obtained from a male donor with papillary thyroid cancer or a benign thyroid nodule (not recorded which). Some clones in this sample may be carry-over from other donors' samples. CDR3s include the opening cysteine and the closing phenylalanine or tryptophan. The D gene is left open where the match is weak. Expanded clones get a size class; other rows say once, few or many, or leave the size out.

TGCGCCAGCAGCTTGGGGCTAGACTACGAGCAGTACTTC | CASSLGLDYEQYF | TRBJ2-7 | . | TRBV5-1 | .
TGTGCCAGCAGTTTAGCGGGACTAGCGGGGGGAAGCTCCTACGAGCAGTACTTC | CASSLAGLAGGSSYEQYF | TRBJ2-7 | TRBD2 | TRBV28 | few
TGCAGTGCCGGGAGGACTAGCGGCTACAATGAGCAGTTCTTC | CSAGRTSGYNEQFF | TRBJ2-1 | TRBD2 | TRBV20-1 | medium-sized
TGTGCCAGCAGCTTAAGGGTAGACAAAGATCTTCCGAACACCGGGGAGCTGTTTTTT | CASSLRVDKDLPNTGELFF | TRBJ2-2 | . | TRBV11-1 | .
TGTGCCAGCAGCTTCGGACAGGCCTATGGCTACACCTTC | CASSFGQAYGYTF | TRBJ1-2 | TRBD1 | TRBV13 | medium-sized
TGCAGTGCTTCCGCGGACAGGGACACTGAAGCTTTCTTT | CSASADRDTEAFF | TRBJ1-1 | TRBD1 | TRBV20-1 | many
TGTGCCAGCAGGCCTTTGACAGGGGGATCCGGGGAGCTGTTTTTT | CASRPLTGGSGELFF | TRBJ2-2 | TRBD1 | TRBV28 | .
TGTGCCAGCAGCCCCTTGGGGGCGCGGGAGGGCCATGAGCAGTTCTTC | CASSPLGAREGHEQFF | TRBJ2-1 | TRBD2 | TRBV9 | many
TGTGCCAGCAGCTTGGGGACTAGCGGCTCTTGGGCCAGCGTCCTGACTTTC | CASSLGTSGSWASVLTF | TRBJ2-6 | TRBD2 | TRBV5-4 | .
TGCAGTGCTAGAGTCGTAGGGATTGGCGAGCAGTACTTC | CSARVVGIGEQYF | TRBJ2-7 | . | TRBV20-1 | .
TGCGCCAGCAGCCAAGACGGCAACCGCCTCAATGAGCAGTTCTTC | CASSQDGNRLNEQFF | TRBJ2-1 | . | TRBV4-3 | .
TGTGCCAGCAGCGTAGTGGGAACTTCCTACAATGAGCAGTTCTTC | CASSVVGTSYNEQFF | TRBJ2-1 | . | TRBV9 | .
TGTGCCAGCAGCTTTTACGGCCAGAGCTACGAGCAGTACTTC | CASSFYGQSYEQYF | TRBJ2-7 | . | TRBV13 | .
TGTGCCAGCAGTCGGGACAGGGTTTGGGGCAACTCTGGGGCCAACGTCCTGACTTTC | CASSRDRVWGNSGANVLTF | TRBJ2-6 | TRBD1 | TRBV6-2/TRBV6-3 | many
TGTGCCAGCAGCACCCAGACTATCTGGAAGGTCAGTGAGCAGTTCTTC | CASSTQTIWKVSEQFF | TRBJ2-1 | . | TRBV9 | .
TGTGCCACAAGTGTCGAGACCGGGACCAGAAATGAGCAGTTCTTC | CATSVETGTRNEQFF | TRBJ2-1 | . | TRBV24-1 | .
TGTGCCAGCAGTAAGGACACAGGGGGCGCGAGGTATGGCTACACCTTC | CASSKDTGGARYGYTF | TRBJ1-2 | TRBD1 | TRBV5-5 | many
TGTGCCGTCAGTGAGTCGAAAAGGGCCCAGACAGATACGCAGTATTTT | CAVSESKRAQTDTQYF | TRBJ2-3 | . | TRBV10-3 | .
TGCAGTGCGGTTACGTCGGAGGCGGGAAGATACAATGAGCAGTTCTTC | CSAVTSEAGRYNEQFF | TRBJ2-1 | . | TRBV20-1 | .
TGCAGTGCGCCTACTTGGGGCACTGAAGCTTTCTTT | CSAPTWGTEAFF | TRBJ1-1 | . | TRBV20-1 | medium-sized
TGTGCCAGCAGTGACTCGGCTGACAGCGCTGAAGCTTTCTTT | CASSDSADSAEAFF | TRBJ1-1 | . | TRBV6-4 | .
TGTGCCAGCAGCTTGAACTTCCTAGACGAGCAGTACTTC | CASSLNFLDEQYF | TRBJ2-7 | . | TRBV11-2 | .
TGTGCCAGCTCACTGCACACTGAAGCTTTCTTT | CASSLHTEAFF | TRBJ1-1 | . | TRBV18 | many
TGTGCCAGCAGTTACCGCCGGGACGGTGCCTACGAGCAGTACTTC | CASSYRRDGAYEQYF | TRBJ2-7 | . | TRBV6-2/TRBV6-3 | few
TGCGCCAGCAGCCGGGACTCCCACGTTGGGGAGCAGTACTTC | CASSRDSHVGEQYF | TRBJ2-7 | . | TRBV5-1 | once
TGTGCCTGGAGTGTAGGGACTGGCGGCTGGCAGTATTTT | CAWSVGTGGWQYF | TRBJ2-3 | . | TRBV30 | many
TGTGCCAGCAGGGGGGACGGGAACACCGGGGAGCTGTTTTTT | CASRGDGNTGELFF | TRBJ2-2 | . | TRBV2 | few
TGTGCCTGTCTGGCCTCGACTCATACCTACGAGCAGTACTTC | CACLASTHTYEQYF | TRBJ2-7 | . | TRBV30 | many
TGTGCCAGTAGTATAGGGAGCGGGAGTTTCTACGAGCAGTACTTC | CASSIGSGSFYEQYF | TRBJ2-7 | TRBD2 | TRBV19 | few
TGCGCCAGCAGCCTCCCTGACACAGCTACCTACGAGCAGTACTTC | CASSLPDTATYEQYF | TRBJ2-7 | . | TRBV4-1 | .
TGTGCCAGCAGCCACCCCCAGGGGGGGGTCCACGAGCAGTACTTC | CASSHPQGGVHEQYF | TRBJ2-7 | . | TRBV12-3/TRBV12-4 | medium-sized
TGCGCCAGCAGCTTGGACTTCCGAAACACCATATATTTT | CASSLDFRNTIYF | TRBJ1-3 | . | TRBV5-1 | hyperexpanded
TGCGCCAGCATTCCCGGGGACAGCTCCTACGATCAGTACTTC | CASIPGDSSYDQYF | TRBJ2-7 | TRBD1 | TRBV4-1 | .
TGTGCCAGCAGCTTCCCTAGACATGTGGGGACCATGAACACTGAAGCTTTCTTT | CASSFPRHVGTMNTEAFF | TRBJ1-1 | . | TRBV11-2 | .
TGCGCCAGCAGCGGTGGCACGGGGGGGGAGACCCAGTACTTC | CASSGGTGGETQYF | TRBJ2-5 | TRBD2 | TRBV5-1 | medium-sized
TGTGCCAGCAGTCCCAGCGTGGCGGGAGGCATCAACCAGCCCCAGCATTTT | CASSPSVAGGINQPQHF | TRBJ1-5 | . | TRBV12-3/TRBV12-4 | .
TGTGCCAGCAGCTTAGGCACAGCGGGAGGTTTCACAGATACGCAGTATTTT | CASSLGTAGGFTDTQYF | TRBJ2-3 | TRBD2 | TRBV7-6 | many
TGCGCCAGCGGCCAGGGGGCGGACTCAAAGACCCAGTACTTC | CASGQGADSKTQYF | TRBJ2-5 | TRBD1 | TRBV5-1 | .
TGCAGTGCCGCCAGTGGGGAGCCGCACGGGGAGCTGTTTTTT | CSAASGEPHGELFF | TRBJ2-2 | . | TRBV20-1 | .
TGTGCCAGCAGCGGCCGGGGAGCGGGAAGGGCAGATACGCAGTATTTT | CASSGRGAGRADTQYF | TRBJ2-3 | TRBD2 | TRBV11-2 | .
TGCGCCAGCAGGCCCAGAGGGAGTTTACTCGATACGCAGTATTTT | CASRPRGSLLDTQYF | TRBJ2-3 | . | TRBV5-1 | .
TGTGCCAGCAGTGAGTTAGCAGGTACCTACAATGAGCAGTTCTTC | CASSELAGTYNEQFF | TRBJ2-1 | . | TRBV2 | medium-sized
TGTGCCAGCAGTTACAAATCGGGACTAGTCTACGAGCAGTACTTC | CASSYKSGLVYEQYF | TRBJ2-7 | TRBD2 | TRBV6-6 | medium-sized
TGCGCCAGCAGCTTGGGGGTCTGCGAGCAGTACTTC | CASSLGVCEQYF | TRBJ2-7 | . | TRBV5-1 | .
TGTGCCTGGAGTTTAACTAATGCTGGCTACACCTTC | CAWSLTNAGYTF | TRBJ1-2 | . | TRBV30 | medium-sized
TGTGCCAGCAGTTACGGGACAGGGCACACCGGGGAGCTGTTTTTT | CASSYGTGHTGELFF | TRBJ2-2 | TRBD1 | TRBV6-2/TRBV6-3 | .
TGCGCCAGCAGCCCAGGACAGTCCAGCTCCTACAATGAGCAGTTCTTC | CASSPGQSSSYNEQFF | TRBJ2-1 | . | TRBV5-1 | .
TGTGCCAGCAGCCCATCGATCGGGAGCCTGGACAATGAGCAGTTCTTC | CASSPSIGSLDNEQFF | TRBJ2-1 | . | TRBV2 | .
TGTGCCAGCAGCCGGATGTTGGTGTACGAGCAGTACTTC | CASSRMLVYEQYF | TRBJ2-7 | . | TRBV7-2 | .
TGCGCCAGCAGCACCAACCCAGCGGGGGGCGAGCAGTACTTC | CASSTNPAGGEQYF | TRBJ2-7 | TRBD2 | TRBV5-1 | medium-sized
TGTGCCAGTAGAAATGACGGCTATGGCTACACCTTC | CASRNDGYGYTF | TRBJ1-2 | . | TRBV19 | .
TGTGCCAGCAGCTCGGGGACTGCAGGGTCTGGCTACACCTTC | CASSSGTAGSGYTF | TRBJ1-2 | . | TRBV11-2 | .
TGTGCCAGCAGTGAAGGGGAAAATTCACCCCTCCACTTT | CASSEGENSPLHF | TRBJ1-6 | . | TRBV6-1 | medium-sized
TGCGCCAGAAGCCACCAGAGGCCGGCAGATACGCAGTATTTT | CARSHQRPADTQYF | TRBJ2-3 | . | TRBV4-1 | .
TGTGCCAGCAGCCAAGCATACCGGAGCCTACAGTACTTC | CASSQAYRSLQYF | TRBJ2-7 | . | TRBV3-1 | many
TGTGCCAGCAGTTACCGGACAGCGAGTATGTTCCTCACCGGGGAGCTGTTTTTT | CASSYRTASMFLTGELFF | TRBJ2-2 | . | TRBV6-6 | few
TGTGCCAGCAGACCCATGACAGGGCCTAACTATGGCTACACCTTC | CASRPMTGPNYGYTF | TRBJ1-2 | TRBD1 | TRBV6-2/TRBV6-3 | .
TGCGCCAGCAGCTTAGGACTAGCGGGAATTTCCGCCTACAATGAGCAGTTCTTC | CASSLGLAGISAYNEQFF | TRBJ2-1 | TRBD2 | TRBV5-1 | once
TGTGCCAGCAGTGAAACAAGGACAGGGTATTCACCCCTCCACTTT | CASSETRTGYSPLHF | TRBJ1-6 | TRBD1 | TRBV2 | few
TGCGCCAGCAGCTTCCGGGACGGATCCTACGAGCAGTACTTC | CASSFRDGSYEQYF | TRBJ2-7 | . | TRBV5-1 | .